This TCR beta chain comes out of a study of blood T cell repertoires in COVID-19. Looking at the study overall: Samples came from the United States, Italy and Spain, spanning acute and convalescent COVID-19. PBMCs, B-cell-depleted T cells, or T cells provided the cDNA or gDNA that made up the material.

The CDR3 length is 15 residues. Germline CDR1 and CDR2: SGHVS and FNYEAQ. J gave up 6 bases and V 5 bases, and 9 bases lay outside the gene matches. Patients at the Seattle site were enrolled during active infection and followed longitudinally. As handled by the study authors: Reference gene primer amplification gave nucleated cell count estimates. Sequencing used immunoSEQ multiplex PCR; TCRdb keeps in-frame clones, though not all of them. V, J and clone size reflect that table, while D and trimming were determined from the DNA. The sample lists 250,000 or so clones, roughly 90% occurring once. Sequencing was done on a sample of peripheral blood. V and J are TRBV7-6 and TRBJ1-4; TRBD1 agrees at 7 bases. The receptor was derived from an older woman with COVID-19, enrolled during active disease. The DNA for the CDR3 is TGTGCCAGCAGCCAAGGGGGACAGTCACATGAAAAACTGTTTTTT. The encoded protein is CASSQGGQSHEKLFF.